The 5 T cell receptor beta chains reported below all come from one sample, sequenced in a study of identical twins. TCRdb independently ran MiXCR on the 5' RACE reads; one entry per CDR3 protein. The sample gives hundreds of thousands of distinct CDR3 sequences, 6.5% to 8.5% of which show up once; about 2% is in the top ten. In addition, the sample was reused for a study of yellow fever vaccine responses in identical twins.

Sample: memory (CD45RO+) T cells sorted from blood. These receptors all come from a woman aged 18-30 years in good health.

This sequence joins TRBV5-6 and TRBJ1-1, with a weak D call TRBD1 (6 bases). The V gene lost 3 bases and the J gene lost 3 bases, with 15 bases spanning the gap. This CDR3 region has 15 residues. Germline assignment: CDR1 SGHDT and CDR2 YYEEEE. CDR3 loop: CASSSTGGVDTEAFF. CDR3 nucleotides: TGTGCCAGCAGCTCGACAGGCGGGGTGGACACTGAAGCTTTCTTT.

V usage is TRBV7-8 and J usage is TRBJ2-2; 9 bases are a match to TRBD1. V shed 5 bases and J 5 bases; nucleotides not matched to a gene: 12. Per the germline V gene, CDR1 is SGHVS and CDR2 is FQNEAQ. This CDR3 has 17 residues. CDR3 sequence reads: CASSPRTGVLETGELFF. The CDR3 nucleotides are TGTGCCAGCAGCCCCCGGACAGGGGTTTTGGAAACCGGGGAGCTGTTTTTT.

The chain uses TRBV6-1 and TRBJ2-1, with TRBD2 matching over 9 bases. The germline gives CDR1 MNHNS, CDR2 SASEGT. There are 16 residues in the CDR3. V shed 5 bases, J shed 6 bases, and the junction held 11 bases outside the gene matches. In nucleotides, the CDR3 is TGTGCCAGCAGTCCCGCTCTAGCGGGGACCCTCAATGAGCAGTTCTTC. Translated: CASSPALAGTLNEQFF.

This chain connects TRBV20-1 to TRBJ2-5, with 11 bases fitting TRBD2. The CDR3 loop spans 13 amino acids. Germline assignment: CDR1 DFQATT and CDR2 SNEGSKA (reference sequence). Losses at the gene ends were 6 bases for V and 4 bases for J; bases not matched to a gene: 4. The CDR3 sequence: CSANGLAGETQYF. The CDR3 DNA follows: TGCAGTGCCAACGGACTAGCGGGAGAGACCCAGTACTTC.

V is TRBV20-1 and J is TRBJ2-5; the D call may be TRBD1 or TRBD2 (6 bases each). There are 13 residues in the CDR3. Trimming stripped 0 bases from V and 7 bases from J, with 12 bases between. Germline V lookup: CDR1 DFQATT, CDR2 SNEGSKA (reference sequence). The CDR3 nucleotides read TGCAGTGCTAGAGATCGGGGGCGGGGGACCCAGTACTTC. The encoded protein is CSARDRGRGTQYF.